The T cell receptor (beta chain) under discussion was sequenced for a study of T cell changes during pregnancy in multiple sclerosis. Using immunoSEQ multiplex PCR, the repertoire was profiled, and TCRdb retains in-frame clones only, with some absent. The sample has some 76,000 clones; 85% to 95% are singletons. V dropped 6 bases and J dropped 2 bases, with 16 bases sitting between them. This CDR3 has 15 amino acids. CDR1 is KGHSH and CDR2 is LQKENI in the germline V gene. This specimen was CD4+ T cells from peripheral blood mononuclear cells, taken after pregnancy. The TCR comes from a female donor with multiple sclerosis, enrolled in a pregnancy study. This sequence joins TRBV18 and TRBJ2-5, with D possibly being TRBD2 (5 bases). Here the CDR3 reads CASSWGRREQETQYF. CDR3 nucleotide sequence: TGTGCCAGCTCCTGGGGTCGTAGGGAGCAAGAGACCCAGTACTTC.